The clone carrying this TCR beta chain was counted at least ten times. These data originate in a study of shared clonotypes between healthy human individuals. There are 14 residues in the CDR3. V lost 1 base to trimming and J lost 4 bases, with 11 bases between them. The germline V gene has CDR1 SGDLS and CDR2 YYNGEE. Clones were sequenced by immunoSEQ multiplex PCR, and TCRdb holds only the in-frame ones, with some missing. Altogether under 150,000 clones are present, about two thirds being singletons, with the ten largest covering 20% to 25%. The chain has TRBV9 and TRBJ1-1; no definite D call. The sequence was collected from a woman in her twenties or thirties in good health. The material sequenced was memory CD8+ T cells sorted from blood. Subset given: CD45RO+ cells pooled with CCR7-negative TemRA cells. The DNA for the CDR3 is TGTGCCAGCAGCGTAAGTTGGGGAGTCACTGAAGCTTTCTTT. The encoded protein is CASSVSWGVTEAFF.